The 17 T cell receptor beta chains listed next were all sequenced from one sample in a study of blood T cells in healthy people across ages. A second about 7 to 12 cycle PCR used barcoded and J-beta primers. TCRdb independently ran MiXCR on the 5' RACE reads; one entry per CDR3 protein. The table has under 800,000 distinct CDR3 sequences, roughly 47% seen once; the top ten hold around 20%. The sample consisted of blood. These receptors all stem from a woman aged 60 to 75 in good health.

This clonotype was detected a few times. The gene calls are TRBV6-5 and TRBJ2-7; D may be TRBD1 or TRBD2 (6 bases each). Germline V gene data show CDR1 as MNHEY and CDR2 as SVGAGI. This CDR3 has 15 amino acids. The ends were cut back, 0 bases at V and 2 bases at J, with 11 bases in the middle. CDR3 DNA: TGTGCCAGCAGTTACTCGGGGGGCCCGACCTACGAGCAGTACTTC. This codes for CASSYSGGPTYEQYF.

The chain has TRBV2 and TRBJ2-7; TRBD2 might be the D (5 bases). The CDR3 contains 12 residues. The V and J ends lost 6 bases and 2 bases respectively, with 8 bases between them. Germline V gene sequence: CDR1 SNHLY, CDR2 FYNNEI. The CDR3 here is CASRYGTYEQYF. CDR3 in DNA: TGTGCCAGCAGATACGGGACCTACGAGCAGTACTTC.

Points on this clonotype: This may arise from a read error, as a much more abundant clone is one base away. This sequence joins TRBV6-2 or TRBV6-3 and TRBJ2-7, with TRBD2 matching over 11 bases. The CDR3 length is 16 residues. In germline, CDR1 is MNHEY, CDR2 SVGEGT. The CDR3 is CVSSYASGRSYNEQYF. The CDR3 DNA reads TGTGTCAGCAGTTACGCTAGCGGGAGGTCCTACAATGAGCAGTACTTC.

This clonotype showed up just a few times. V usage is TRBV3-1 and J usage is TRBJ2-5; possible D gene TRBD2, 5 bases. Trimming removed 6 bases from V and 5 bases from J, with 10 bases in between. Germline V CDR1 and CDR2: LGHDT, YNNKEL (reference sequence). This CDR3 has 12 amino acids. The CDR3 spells CASRPRGETQYF. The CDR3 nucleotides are TGTGCCAGCAGACCGAGAGGGGAGACCCAGTACTTC.

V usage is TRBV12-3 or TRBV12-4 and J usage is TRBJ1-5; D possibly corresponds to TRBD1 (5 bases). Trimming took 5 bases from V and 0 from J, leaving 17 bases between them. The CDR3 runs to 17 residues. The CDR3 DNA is TGTGCCAGCAGTGCCCGAGACATTGGACATAGCAATCAGCCCCAGCATTTT. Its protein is CASSARDIGHSNQPQHF.

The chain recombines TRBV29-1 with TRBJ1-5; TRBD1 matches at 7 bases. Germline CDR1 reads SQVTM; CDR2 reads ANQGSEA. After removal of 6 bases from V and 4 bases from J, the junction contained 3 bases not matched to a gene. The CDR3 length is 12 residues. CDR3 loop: CSVVQGNQPQHF. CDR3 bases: TGCAGCGTCGTACAGGGGAATCAGCCCCAGCATTTT.

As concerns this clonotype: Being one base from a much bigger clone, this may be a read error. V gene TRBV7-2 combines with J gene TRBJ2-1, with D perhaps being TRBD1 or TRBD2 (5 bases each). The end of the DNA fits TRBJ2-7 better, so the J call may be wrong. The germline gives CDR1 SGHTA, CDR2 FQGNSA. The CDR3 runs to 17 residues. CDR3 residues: CASSLWGGPSSYNEQYF. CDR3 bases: TGTGCCAGCAGCTTATGGGGCGGACCTAGCTCCTACAATGAGCAGTACTTC.

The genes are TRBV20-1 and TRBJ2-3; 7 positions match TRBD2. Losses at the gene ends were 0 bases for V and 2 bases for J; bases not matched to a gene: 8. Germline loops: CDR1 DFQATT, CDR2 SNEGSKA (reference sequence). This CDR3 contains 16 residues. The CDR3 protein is CSARDSAGESTDTQYF. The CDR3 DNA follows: TGCAGTGCTAGAGATTCCGCGGGGGAGTCCACAGATACGCAGTATTTT.

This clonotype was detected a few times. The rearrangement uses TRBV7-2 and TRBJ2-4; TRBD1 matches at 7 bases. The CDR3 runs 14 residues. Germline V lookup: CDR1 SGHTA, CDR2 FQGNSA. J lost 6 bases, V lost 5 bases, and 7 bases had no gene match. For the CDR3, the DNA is TGTGCCAGCAGCCCTAGACAGGGACCAAACATTCAGTACTTC. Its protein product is CASSPRQGPNIQYF.

The CDR3 is CASSRDITDTQYF. In DNA, the CDR3 is TGCGCCAGCAGCCGGGACATCACAGATACGCAGTATTTT. The V call is TRBV5-1, the J call TRBJ2-3; a weak D match, TRBD1 (6 bases). The V end lost 4 bases, the J end lost 2 bases, and 8 bases lay between the germline ends. The CDR3 has 13 residues. Germline V gives CDR1 SGHRS, CDR2 YFSETQ.

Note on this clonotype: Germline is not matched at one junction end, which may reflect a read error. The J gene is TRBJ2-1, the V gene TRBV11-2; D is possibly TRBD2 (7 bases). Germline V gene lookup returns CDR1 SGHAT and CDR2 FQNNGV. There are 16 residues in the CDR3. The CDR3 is CASTLSQQGGYNGQFF. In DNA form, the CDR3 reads TGTGCCAGCACCCTCTCCCAACAGGGAGGGTACAATGGGCAGTTCTTC. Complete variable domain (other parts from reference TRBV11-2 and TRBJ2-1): EAGVAQSPRYKIIEKRQSVAFWCNPISGHATLYWYQQILGQGPKLLIQFQNNGVVDDSQLPKDRFSAERLKGVDSTLKIQPAKLEDSAVYLCASTLSQQGGYNGQFFGPGTRLTVL.

The CDR3 DNA sequence: TGTGCCATCAGTGAGTCCGGGACAGGCGATTCACCCCTCCACTTT. Protein sequence: CAISESGTGDSPLHF. V gene TRBV10-3 combines with J gene TRBJ1-6; 8 bases agree with TRBD1. The junction had 3 bases not matched to a gene; V was cut back by 0 bases and J by 8 bases. CDR1 and CDR2 from the germline V gene are ENHRY and SYGVKD. The CDR3 consists of 15 residues.

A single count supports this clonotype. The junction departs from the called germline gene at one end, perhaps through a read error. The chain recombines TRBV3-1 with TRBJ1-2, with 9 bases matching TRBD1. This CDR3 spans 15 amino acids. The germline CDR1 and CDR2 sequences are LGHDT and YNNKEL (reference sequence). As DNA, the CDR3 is TGTGCCGGCAGCCAATCGCGGACAGGGGTAATTGGCTACACCTTC. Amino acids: CAGSQSRTGVIGYTF.

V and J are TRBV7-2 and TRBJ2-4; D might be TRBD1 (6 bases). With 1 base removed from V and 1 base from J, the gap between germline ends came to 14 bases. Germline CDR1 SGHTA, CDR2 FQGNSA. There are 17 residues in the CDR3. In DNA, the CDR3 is TGTGCCAGCAGCTTAGAGGGGCCAGGGGCGGCCAAAAACATTCAGTACTTC. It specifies CASSLEGPGAAKNIQYF. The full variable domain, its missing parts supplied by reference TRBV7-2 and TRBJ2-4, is GAGVSQSPSNKVTEKGKDVELRCDPISGHTALYWYRQSLGQGLEFLIYFQGNSAPDKSGLPSDRFSAERTGGSVSTLTIQRTQQEDSAVYLCASSLEGPGAAKNIQYFGAGTRLSVL.

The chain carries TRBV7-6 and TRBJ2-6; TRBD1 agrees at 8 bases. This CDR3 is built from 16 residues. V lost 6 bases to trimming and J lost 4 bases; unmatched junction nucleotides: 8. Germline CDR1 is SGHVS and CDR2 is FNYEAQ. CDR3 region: CASSLQGASGANVLTF. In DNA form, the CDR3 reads TGTGCCAGCAGTCTTCAGGGGGCGTCAGGGGCCAACGTCCTGACTTTC.

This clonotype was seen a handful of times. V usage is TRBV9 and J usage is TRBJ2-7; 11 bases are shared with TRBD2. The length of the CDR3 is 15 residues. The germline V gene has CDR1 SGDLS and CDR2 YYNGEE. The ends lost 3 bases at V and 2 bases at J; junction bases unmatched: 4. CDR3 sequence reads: CASSAGTSGPYEQYF. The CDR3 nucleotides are TGTGCCAGCAGCGCCGGGACTAGCGGACCCTACGAGCAGTACTTC.

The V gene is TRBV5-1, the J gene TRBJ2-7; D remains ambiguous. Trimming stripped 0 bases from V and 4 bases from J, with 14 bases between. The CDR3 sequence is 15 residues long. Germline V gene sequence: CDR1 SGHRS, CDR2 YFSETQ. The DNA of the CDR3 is TGCGCCAGCAGCTTGGGTGGCAGTGGCTTTTACGAGCAGTACTTC. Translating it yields CASSLGGSGFYEQYF.